One and the same sample provided the 10 T cell receptor beta chains below, sequenced in a study of shared clonotypes between healthy human individuals. Sequenced by immunoSEQ multiplex PCR; TCRdb stores in-frame clones only, minus some. The sample contains millions of clones, about 95% of which appear only once. Naive CD8 cells comprised CD45RO-negative, CCR7-positively selected cells, excluding terminally differentiated effector memory CD45RA+ cells. Sequences were obtained from naive CD8+ T cells sorted from blood. These receptors were collected from a young man in good health.

The V gene is TRBV6-5, the J gene TRBJ1-1; tentatively, D is TRBD1 (5 bases). V was clipped by 2 bases and J by 3 bases, with 13 bases between them. Germline V CDR1 and CDR2: MNHEY, SVGAGI. This CDR3 is 15 amino acids long. In nucleotides, the CDR3 is TGTGCCAGCAGTTACGGCGAGGGGCTGGACACTGAAGCTTTCTTT. Protein sequence: CASSYGEGLDTEAFF.

This chain uses TRBV25-1 with TRBJ2-3, with unresolved D. This CDR3 is built from 12 residues. Germline V gives CDR1 MGHDK, CDR2 SYGVNS. The V end lost 5 bases, the J end lost 6 bases, and 9 bases lay between the germline ends. The CDR3 DNA reads TGTGCCAGCAGTCCTGGGCGGGATACGCAGTATTTT. It encodes CASSPGRDTQYF.

The chain carries TRBV28 and TRBJ2-6; D might be TRBD2 (7 bases). Germline CDR1 is MDHEN and CDR2 is SYDVKM. The CDR3 length is 14 residues. Trimming took 8 bases from V and 3 from J, leaving 11 bases between them. The CDR3 nucleotides read TGTGCCAGCTCCGGGGGGCTTGGGGCCAACGTCCTGACTTTC. It specifies CASSGGLGANVLTF.

V usage is TRBV2 and J usage is TRBJ1-5, with D possibly being TRBD1 (5 bases). This CDR3 spans 14 amino acids. CDR1 is SNHLY, CDR2 FYNNEI, per germline. Trimming pared 7 bases from V and 1 base from J, leaving 11 bases between. Here the CDR3 DNA reads TGTGCCAGCACCCGTGGACAAAGCAATCAGCCCCAGCATTTT. This encodes CASTRGQSNQPQHF.

The chain joins TRBV5-8 to TRBJ2-7; 8 nucleotides match TRBD1. The CDR3 spans 14 residues. Germline CDR1 and CDR2: SGHTS and YDEGEE. The ends lost 0 bases at V and 3 bases at J; junction bases unmatched: 2. The DNA of the CDR3 is TGTGCCAGCAGCTTGGATGGACAGGGCTACGAGCAGTACTTC. Its protein product is CASSLDGQGYEQYF.

This clone was seen once. Other DNA sequences within the sample encode an identical CDR3. This chain links TRBV18 with TRBJ2-7; D not certain. CDR1 and CDR2 from the germline V gene are KGHSH and LQKENI. The V end was cut by 3 bases, the J end by 4 bases, with 7 bases between. The CDR3 length is 12 residues. This CDR3 is CASSPDRYEQYF. The CDR3, as DNA: TGTGCCAGCTCACCCGACCGATACGAGCAGTACTTC.

The chain employs TRBV27 and TRBJ2-7; D may be TRBD1 or TRBD2 (6 bases each). The CDR3 contains 16 residues. With 1 base removed from V and 3 bases from J, the gap between germline ends came to 16 bases. The germline V gene encodes CDR1 MNHEY and CDR2 SMNVEV (reference sequence). For the CDR3, the DNA is TGTGCCAGCAGTTTATATGTGGGGGGCGCGAACTACGAGCAGTACTTC. It codes for CASSLYVGGANYEQYF.

This clone appeared a single time. V usage is TRBV5-6 and J usage is TRBJ2-3; D unresolved. V lost 0 bases and J lost 4, with 6 bases in between. The CDR3 spans 13 residues. Germline assignment: CDR1 SGHDT and CDR2 YYEEEE. Here the CDR3 DNA reads TGTGCCAGCAGCTTGGTTCGGGCAGATACGCAGTATTTT. It yields the protein CASSLVRADTQYF.

This clone occurred once. The chain links TRBV7-9 to TRBJ1-3; D uncertain. With 1 base removed from V and 3 bases from J, the gap between germline ends came to 4 bases. CDR3 length equals 13 residues. Germline values: CDR1 SEHNR, CDR2 FQNEAQ (reference sequence). The CDR3, as DNA: TGTGCCAGCAGCTTAGACCTTGGAAACACCATATATTTT. The encoded protein is CASSLDLGNTIYF.

The chain employs TRBV9 and TRBJ2-3; no definite D call. The CDR3 runs 14 residues. Germline CDR1 SGDLS, CDR2 YYNGEE. V was pared by 3 bases and J by 2 bases, with 10 bases between. CDR3 residues: CASSETSFTDTQYF. Written as DNA, the CDR3 is TGTGCCAGCAGCGAGACGTCCTTCACAGATACGCAGTATTTT. Full variable domain (remainder filled in from reference TRBV9 and TRBJ2-3): DSGVTQTPKHLITATGQRVTLRCSPRSGDLSVYWYQQSLDQGLQFLIQYYNGEERAKGNILERFSAQQFPDLHSELNLSSLELGDSALYFCASSETSFTDTQYFGPGTRLTVL.